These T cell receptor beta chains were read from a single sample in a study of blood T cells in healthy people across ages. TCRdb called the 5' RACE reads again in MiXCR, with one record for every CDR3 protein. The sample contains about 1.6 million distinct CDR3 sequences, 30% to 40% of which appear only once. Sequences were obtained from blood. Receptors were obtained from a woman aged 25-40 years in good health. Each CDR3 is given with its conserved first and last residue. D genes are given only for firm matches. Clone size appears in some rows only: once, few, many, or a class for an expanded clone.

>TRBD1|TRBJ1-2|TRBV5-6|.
TGTGCCAGCAGCTTGGGATCGGGACAGGGCGTTGGCTACACCTTC
CASSLGSGQGVGYTF
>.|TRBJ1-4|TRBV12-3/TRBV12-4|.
TGTGCCAGCAGGGCTGCGACTAATGAAAAACGGTTTTTT
CASRAATNEKRFF
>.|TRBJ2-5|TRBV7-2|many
TGTGCCAGCAGCTTATTGGGGCTAGAGACCCAGTACTTC
CASSLLGLETQYF
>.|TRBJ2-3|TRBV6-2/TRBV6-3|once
TGTGCCAGCAGTTACAGCACAGGGATGGATACGCAGTATTTT
CASSYSTGMDTQYF
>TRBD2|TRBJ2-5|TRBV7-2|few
TGTGCCAGCAGCTTATTACTAGCGGGATCTCTGGAGACCCAGTACTTC
CASSLLLAGSLETQYF
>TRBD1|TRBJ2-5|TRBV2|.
TGTGCCAGCAGTCCGAGGGACAGGAGTGAGGAGACCCAGTACTTC
CASSPRDRSEETQYF
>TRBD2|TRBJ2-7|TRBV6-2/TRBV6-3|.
TGTGCCAGCAGATTTCACCCTCACTTTGAGTCGCGCGGGAGGTACGAGCAGTACTTC
CASRFHPHFESRGRYEQYF
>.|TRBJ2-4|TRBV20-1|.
TGCAGTTCCCGGGCGGGGGCCAAAAACATTCAGTACTTC
CSSRAGAKNIQYF
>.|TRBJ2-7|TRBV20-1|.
TGCAGTGCTACACCACTAGCCCACGAGCAGTACTTC
CSATPLAHEQYF
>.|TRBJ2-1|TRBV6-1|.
TGTGCCAGCTCGACTCTACTATTCTCCTACAATGAGCAGTTCTTC
CASSTLLFSYNEQFF
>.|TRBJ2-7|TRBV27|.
TGTGCCAGCAGTTTAATCTCTCAGGGCCCTCCCAGAGACCCGGACGAGCAGTACTTC
CASSLISQGPPRDPDEQYF
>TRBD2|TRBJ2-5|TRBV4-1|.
TGCGCCAGCAGCCATGCAGGACTAGCGGCCCAAGAGACCCTGTACTTC
CASSHAGLAAQETLYF
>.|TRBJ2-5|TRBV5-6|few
TGTGCCAGCAGCTTGGCGCTCCAGGGAACGGAAGAGACCCAGTACTTC
CASSLALQGTEETQYF
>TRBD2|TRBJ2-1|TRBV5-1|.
TGCGCCAGCAGCTTGGAGGAACTAGCGGAGCCCTTATACAATGAGCAGTTCTTC
CASSLEELAEPLYNEQFF
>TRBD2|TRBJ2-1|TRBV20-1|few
TGCAGTGCTAGACTAGCGGGAAACAATGAGCAGTTCTTC
CSARLAGNNEQFF
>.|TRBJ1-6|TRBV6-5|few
TGTGCCAGCAGTTACGTGGGTAGTGGGAGCCCACCCCTCCACTTT
CASSYVGSGSPPLHF
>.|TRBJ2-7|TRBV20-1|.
TGCAGTGCTAGAGCACCCCCCGGGTCCTTTTGGTGGGAGCAGTACTTC
CSARAPPGSFWWEQYF
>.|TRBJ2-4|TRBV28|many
TGTGCCAGCAGTTTCGGTGGGGCCGACATTCGGTACTTC
CASSFGGADIRYF
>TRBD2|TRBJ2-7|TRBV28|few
TGTGCCACCGGGGCGGGGGGCTCCTACGAGCAGTACTTC
CATGAGGSYEQYF
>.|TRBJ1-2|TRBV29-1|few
TGCAGCGTTTTCTCACCGATTTATGGCTACACCTTC
CSVFSPIYGYTF
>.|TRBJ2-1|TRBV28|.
TGTGCCAGCAGCCACCCTCGTGGGAGGCTAGGCAATGAGCAGTTCTTC
CASSHPRGRLGNEQFF
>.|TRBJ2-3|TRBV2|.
TGTGCCAGCAGTGAAAACAGTTACACAGATACGCAGTATTTT
CASSENSYTDTQYF
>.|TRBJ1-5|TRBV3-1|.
TGTGCCAGCAGCCAGGAGCAATATCAGCCCCAGCATTTT
CASSQEQYQPQHF
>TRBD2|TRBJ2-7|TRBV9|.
TGTGCCAGCAGCGTAGATCCTCAGACTAGCGCCTACGAGCAGTACTTC
CASSVDPQTSAYEQYF
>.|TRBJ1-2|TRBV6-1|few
TGTGCCAGCAGTGAGGGGGTTTCGGGCTATGGCTACACCTTC
CASSEGVSGYGYTF
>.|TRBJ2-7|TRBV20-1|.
TGCAGTGCCCAACATCTAGGACCAGCGAACGAGCAGTACTTC
CSAQHLGPANEQYF